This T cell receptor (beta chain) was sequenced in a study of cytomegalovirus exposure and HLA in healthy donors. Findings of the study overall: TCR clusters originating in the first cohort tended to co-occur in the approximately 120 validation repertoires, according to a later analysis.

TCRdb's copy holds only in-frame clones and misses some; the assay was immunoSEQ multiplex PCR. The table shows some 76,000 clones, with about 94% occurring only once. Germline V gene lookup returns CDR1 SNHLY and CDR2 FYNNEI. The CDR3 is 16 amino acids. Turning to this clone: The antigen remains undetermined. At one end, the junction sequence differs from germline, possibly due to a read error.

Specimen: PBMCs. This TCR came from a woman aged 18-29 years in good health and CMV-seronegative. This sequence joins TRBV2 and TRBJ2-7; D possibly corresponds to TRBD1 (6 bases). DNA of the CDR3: TGTGCCAGCAGTGGATCGGACAGAGAAGAATCCTACGAGCAGCACTTC. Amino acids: CASSGSDREESYEQHF.